This T cell receptor beta chain was profiled in a study of regulatory T cells in long-lasting Graves disease listed by TCRdb under 2021. The study in broad terms: Antithyroid drugs had been taken for less than 3 months by newly diagnosed Graves' disease patients. Patients with persistent Graves' disease were compared with patients with newly diagnosed Graves' disease using TCR sequencing and RNA sequencing of peripheral blood. The study was registered as a clinical trial and conducted in China. A total of 35 or so samples were covered by TCR sequencing, comprising some 13 persistent and around 20 newly diagnosed Graves' disease patients. General study outcomes and caveats: Preferential use of TRBV28, TRBJ1-2 and TRBJ2-5 was observed in persistent disease, whereas TRBV20-1 and TRBJ2-1 were favored in newly diagnosed disease. Compared with newly diagnosed patients, persistent Graves' disease patients had lower TCR Shannon entropy and fewer highly expanded clones, which suggests clonal expansion. A larger number of public clonotypes was shared among persistent patients (approximately 3,000) than among newly diagnosed patients (more than 850). Only peripheral blood was studied, because thyroid tissue, the primary lesion, was inaccessible. Sequencing and analysis were restricted to the TCR beta chain. The authors noted that the small sample size was a limitation that may lower accuracy.

This clonotype was observed many times. Its recognized antigen is unknown. No clone much larger than this one lies a single base away; base qualities are absent. Library preparation was by multiplex PCR. Sequencing instrument: Illumina HiSeq 4000. CDR3 regions were amplified by Arm-PCR with iRepertoire HTBI primers to construct TCR beta libraries. PCR products were gel purified before sequencing. In the source study's methods: Gene usage analysis of CDR3 amino acid clonotypes relied on the 60 or so TRBV and around 14 TRBJ segments identified across samples. COPE and FqMerger were used to merge the filtered high-quality paired reads into contigs. BLAST was used to align contigs to IMGT TRBV, TRBD and TRBJ reference genes, with CDR3 defined following IMGT. Any clonotype with a frequency above 0.1% was classified as a highly expanded clone. Shannon entropy was used to measure repertoire diversity, and the Gini coefficient was used to measure V-J evenness. A clonotype was considered public if more than one individual shared it. The public reads were quality trimmed at Q25 with fastp and then assembled into clones with MiXCR by TCRdb, keeping productive beta chains. Records with the same CDR3 protein are collapsed into one entry carrying the most frequent genes and DNA. The V and J calls reflect TCRdb's pipeline rather than the authors' work. The sample has roughly 560,000 distinct CDR3 sequences on record, around 12% of them singletons. The ten most abundant clones make up approximately 9% of the sample.

V drops 2 bases and J drops 3 bases, leaving 8 bases in between. As encoded in the germline V gene, CDR1 is MNHEY while CDR2 is SVGAGI. Spanning cysteine to phenylalanine, the CDR3 consists of 14 amino acids. Only the CDR3 part of the read is kept: 42 bases, read in frame from the first base. The sample's time point, from its label and the paper: newly diagnosed GD, antithyroid drugs for less than 3 months. RNA was extracted from PBMCs in TRIzol for both TCR sequencing and RNA sequencing. The diagnosis of Graves' disease was made according to American Thyroid Association guidelines. Patients for the study were recruited at an endocrinology department in Xi'an, China. Each patient gave roughly 10 milliliters of peripheral blood, collected in an EDTA anticoagulant tube. Ficoll Paque Plus density gradient separation was used to isolate PBMCs, and no further T cell sorting was done. An Agilent 2100 Bioanalyzer and agarose gel were used to assess RNA quality, and a NanoDrop 2000 was used to measure RNA concentration.

These same data were also listed under a study on T cells in Graves' hyperthyroidism and ophthalmopathy. Looking at the second paper: Stable Graves' hyperthyroidism was defined as the absence of progression to ophthalmopathy over 18 months of follow-up. Hyperthyroidism patients were newly diagnosed, had a disease duration of under 2 months, and were aged 18 to 65 years. The study excluded patients with uncontrolled infections, other autoimmune diseases, pregnancy or lactation. Diagnoses were established on the basis of clinical symptoms, serum thyroxine and TRAb, thyroid ultrasound, and orbital computed tomography. For the first round of RT-PCR on the TCR CDR3, the HTBI primer set was used together with the Qiagen OneStep RT-PCR kit. Most expanded thyroid clonotypes (frequency above 0.001) were also found in blood, which suggests that blood repertoires may mirror thyroid immune responses. In cross-validation, a model built on a 13 V-J signature told ophthalmopathy apart from stable hyperthyroidism with roughly 87% sensitivity and about 81% specificity, and in testing the same model reached 80%/75%. In validation, progression to ophthalmopathy was predicted by the model with about 70% sensitivity and around 75% specificity, a median of 6.5 months before onset. TCR V-J signatures able to tell the groups apart were searched for in a discovery cohort of around 95 patients, of whom 43 had Graves' ophthalmopathy and about 60 had stable Graves' hyperthyroidism. Prospective prediction of ophthalmopathy was tested in an independent validation cohort of fewer than 20 hyperthyroidism patients and 17 patients who later progressed to ophthalmopathy. The 90 to 100 discovery patients were randomly divided into training and test sets at a 7:3 ratio. The study also compared thyroid tissue and blood T-cell repertoires from roughly six Graves' hyperthyroidism patients. Following sampling, methimazole starting at 30 mg daily was given to hyperthyroidism patients, and high-dose intravenous methylprednisolone was given to ophthalmopathy patients. The libraries were constructed in a second round of multiplex PCR and then size-selected and purified. Libraries were sequenced paired-end with 100 bp reads on an Illumina HiSeq2000. SOAPnuke was used to process the raw data, throwing out any read that contained adapters or uncalled bases, had a mean Phred below 15, or lacked an exact constant-primer or identifier match. High-quality paired reads were merged with COPE v1.2.5, and unique nucleotide sequences were defined as clonotypes. Clonotypes were aligned to IMGT TRBV, TRBD and TRBJ reference segments using MiTCR v1.1. Only V-J combinations with frequency above 0.0001, covering roughly 99% of repertoires, were analysed. A TCS score was defined as the ratio of F50 (clonal expansion) to E x V (chaos), with BLOSUM62-based TCRdist applied between CDR3 peptides within each V-J. Welch's t-statistics and random forest reduced 500 to 650 V-J features to 13, which were used in a naive Bayes classifier (R e1071). Sample size was not statistically predetermined, and blinding of investigators to group allocation was not performed. The paper describes TCR Vbeta CDR3 sequencing of 135 peripheral blood samples, made up of some 42 ophthalmopathy patients, approximately 73 hyperthyroidism patients and 17 progressor patients.

The chain is encoded by TRBV6-5 joined to TRBJ1-3; a confident D gene designation cannot be given. The input for sequencing was peripheral blood mononuclear cells (PBMCs), taken at new diagnosis, from a patient treated with antithyroid drugs. This TCR was recovered from a woman under 40 with Graves disease. Donor details come from another sample of the same person, matched by shared clones. The CDR3 reads CASSYGDVGNTIYF. The DNA sequence is as follows: TGTGCCAGCAGTTACGGGGATGTTGGAAACACCATATATTTT.